This T cell receptor (beta chain) was found in a study of regulatory and conventional T cells in RAG deficiency. Study results and limitations: In Omenn syndrome, Treg and Tconv repertoires overlapped >90%. RAG-deficient patients showed markedly lower Shannon entropy and higher Simpson indices than control T-cell subsets. Treg unique TCR beta sequences were about 110-fold fewer in Omenn syndrome and CID/AS patients than controls.

Method: immunoSEQ multiplex PCR; TCRdb's copy keeps in-frame clones and lacks some. The sample has about 30,000 clones, 96% seen once; the top ten hold about 0.32%. The sorted conventional CD4+ T cells were CD25-low and CD127-high, with genomic DNA sequenced. As to this clone: No antigen is known for it.

Deletions cut 4 bases from V and 3 bases from J, with 16 bases between. Germline CDR1 and CDR2: SGHNT and YYREEE (reference sequence). This CDR3 is 15 amino acids long. This sample also appeared in a second study, on regulatory T cells. That investigation notes: The PCR used 52 TRBV and 13 TRBJ primers.

Specimen: CD25- CD4+ T cells sorted from blood. The chain links TRBV5-4 to TRBJ2-5; D might be TRBD1 (5 bases). The sequence was obtained from a human donor in good health. CDR3 in amino acids: CASSLGQGVKETQYF. The CDR3 DNA sequence: TGTGCCAGCAGCCTAGGTCAGGGCGTTAAAGAGACCCAGTACTTC.